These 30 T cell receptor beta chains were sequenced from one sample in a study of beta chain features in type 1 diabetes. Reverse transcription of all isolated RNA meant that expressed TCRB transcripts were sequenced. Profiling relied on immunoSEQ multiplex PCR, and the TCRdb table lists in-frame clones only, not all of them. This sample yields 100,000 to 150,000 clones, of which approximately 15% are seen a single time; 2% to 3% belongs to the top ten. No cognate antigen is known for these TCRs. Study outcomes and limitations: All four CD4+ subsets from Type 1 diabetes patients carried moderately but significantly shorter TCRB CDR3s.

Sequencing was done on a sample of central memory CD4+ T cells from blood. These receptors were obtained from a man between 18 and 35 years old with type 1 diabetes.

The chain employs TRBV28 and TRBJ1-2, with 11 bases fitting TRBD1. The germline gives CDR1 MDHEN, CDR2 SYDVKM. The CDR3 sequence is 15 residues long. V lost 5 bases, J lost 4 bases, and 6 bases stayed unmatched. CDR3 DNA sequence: TGTGCCAGCAGTCCTGGGACAGGGGGAGGCTATGGCTACACCTTC. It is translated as CASSPGTGGGYGYTF.

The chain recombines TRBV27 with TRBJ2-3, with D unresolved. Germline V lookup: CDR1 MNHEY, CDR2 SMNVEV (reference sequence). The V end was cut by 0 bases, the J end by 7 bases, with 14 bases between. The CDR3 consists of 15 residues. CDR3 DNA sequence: TGTGCCAGCAGTTTATCGCGTAAGGGCAGCCATACGCAGTATTTT. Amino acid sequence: CASSLSRKGSHTQYF.

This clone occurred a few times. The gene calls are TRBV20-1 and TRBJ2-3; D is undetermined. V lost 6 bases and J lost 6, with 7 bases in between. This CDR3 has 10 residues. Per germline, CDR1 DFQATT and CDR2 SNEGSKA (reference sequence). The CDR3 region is CSARWDTQYF. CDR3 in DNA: TGCAGTGCCCGTTGGGATACGCAGTATTTT.

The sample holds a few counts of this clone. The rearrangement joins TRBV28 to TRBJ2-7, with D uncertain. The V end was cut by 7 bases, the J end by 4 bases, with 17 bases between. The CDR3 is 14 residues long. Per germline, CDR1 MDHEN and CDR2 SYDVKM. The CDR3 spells CASNVASSPYEQYF. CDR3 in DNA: TGTGCCAGCAACGTCGCAAGCTCTCCGTACGAGCAGTACTTC.

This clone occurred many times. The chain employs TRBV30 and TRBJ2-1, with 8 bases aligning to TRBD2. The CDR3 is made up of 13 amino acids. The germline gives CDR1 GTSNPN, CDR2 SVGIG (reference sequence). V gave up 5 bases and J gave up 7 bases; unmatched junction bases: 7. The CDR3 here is CAWEREITNEQFF. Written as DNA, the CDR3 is TGTGCCTGGGAGCGGGAGATAACGAATGAGCAGTTCTTC.

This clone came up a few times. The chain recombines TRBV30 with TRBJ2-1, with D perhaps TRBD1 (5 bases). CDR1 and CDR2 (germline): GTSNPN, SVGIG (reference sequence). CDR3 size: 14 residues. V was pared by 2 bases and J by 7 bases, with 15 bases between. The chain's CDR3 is CAWSPGSIGNEQFF. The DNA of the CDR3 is TGTGCCTGGAGTCCAGGGTCTATCGGGAATGAGCAGTTCTTC.

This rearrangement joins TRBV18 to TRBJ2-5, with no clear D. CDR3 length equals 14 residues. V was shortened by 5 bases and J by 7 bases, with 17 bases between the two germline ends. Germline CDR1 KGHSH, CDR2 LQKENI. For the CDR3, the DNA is TGTGCCAGCTCAACAGACTCCGAAACGGGGACCCAGTACTTC. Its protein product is CASSTDSETGTQYF.

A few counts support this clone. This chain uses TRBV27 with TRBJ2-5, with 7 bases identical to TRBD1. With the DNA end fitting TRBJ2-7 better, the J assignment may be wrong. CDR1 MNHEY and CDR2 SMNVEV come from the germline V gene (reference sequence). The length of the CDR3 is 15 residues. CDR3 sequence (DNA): TGTGCCAGCATTCCTTCCGGGACAGCGCCTTACGAGCAGTACTTC. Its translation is CASIPSGTAPYEQYF.

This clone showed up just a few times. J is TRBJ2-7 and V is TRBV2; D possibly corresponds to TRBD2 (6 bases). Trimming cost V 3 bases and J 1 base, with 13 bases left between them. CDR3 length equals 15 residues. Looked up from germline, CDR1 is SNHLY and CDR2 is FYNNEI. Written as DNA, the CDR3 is TGTGCCAGCAGTGATGGGAGGCAGAAGTCCTACGAGCAGTACTTC. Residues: CASSDGRQKSYEQYF.

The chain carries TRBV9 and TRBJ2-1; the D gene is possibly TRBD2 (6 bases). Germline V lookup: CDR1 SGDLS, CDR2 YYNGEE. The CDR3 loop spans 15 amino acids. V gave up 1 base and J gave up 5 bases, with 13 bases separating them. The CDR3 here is CASSVLPGEDNEQFF. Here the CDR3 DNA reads TGTGCCAGCAGCGTATTACCGGGAGAAGACAATGAGCAGTTCTTC. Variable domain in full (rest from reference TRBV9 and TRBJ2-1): DSGVTQTPKHLITATGQRVTLRCSPRSGDLSVYWYQQSLDQGLQFLIQYYNGEERAKGNILERFSAQQFPDLHSELNLSSLELGDSALYFCASSVLPGEDNEQFFGPGTRLTVL.

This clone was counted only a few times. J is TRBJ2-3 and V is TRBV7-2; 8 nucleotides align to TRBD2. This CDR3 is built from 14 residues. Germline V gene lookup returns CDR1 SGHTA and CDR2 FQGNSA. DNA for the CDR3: TGTGCAAGCCGGGGGGGTACTAGCACAGATACGCAGTATTTT. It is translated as CASRGGTSTDTQYF.

The CDR3 protein is CASSEFTAPDYNEQFF. The CDR3 nucleotides are TGTGCCAGCAGTGAATTTACGGCTCCTGACTACAATGAGCAGTTCTTC. V is TRBV2 and J is TRBJ2-1, with D hard to call. This CDR3 has 16 residues. V was cut by 2 bases and J by 3 bases, with 14 bases left in between. CDR1 and CDR2 from the germline V gene are SNHLY and FYNNEI.

The CDR3 region has the DNA TGTGCCAGCAGCTTGGAGCCAGGGCCGTACCAAGAGACCCAGTACTTC. Amino acid sequence: CASSLEPGPYQETQYF. The chain uses TRBV5-4 and TRBJ2-5, with D tentatively TRBD1 (5 bases). V was trimmed by 0 bases and J by 0 bases, leaving 12 bases between them. The CDR3 spans 16 residues. From germline, CDR1 is SGHNT and CDR2 YYREEE (reference sequence).

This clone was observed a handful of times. The CDR3 nucleotides read TGCAGCTTCCAAAGGGACATCCAAGAGACCCAGTACTTC. Amino acid sequence: CSFQRDIQETQYF. The rearrangement uses TRBV29-1 and TRBJ2-5, with TRBD1 as a possible D gene (6 bases). With 8 bases removed from V and 1 base from J, the gap between germline ends came to 14 bases. CDR1 and CDR2 from the germline V gene are SQVTM and ANQGSEA. This CDR3 region has 13 residues.

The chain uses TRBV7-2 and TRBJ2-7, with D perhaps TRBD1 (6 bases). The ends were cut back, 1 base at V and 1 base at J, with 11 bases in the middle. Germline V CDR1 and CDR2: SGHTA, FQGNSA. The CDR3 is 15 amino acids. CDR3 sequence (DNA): TGTGCCAGCAGCTTAGACAGGGCCGTATCCTACGAGCAGTACTTC. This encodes CASSLDRAVSYEQYF.

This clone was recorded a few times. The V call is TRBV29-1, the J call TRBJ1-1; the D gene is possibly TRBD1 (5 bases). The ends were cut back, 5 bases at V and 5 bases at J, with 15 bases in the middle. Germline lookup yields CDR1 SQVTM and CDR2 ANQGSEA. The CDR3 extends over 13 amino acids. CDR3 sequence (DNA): TGCAGCGTTCAGTGGCGGGAGGGGACTGAAGCTTTCTTT. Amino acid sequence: CSVQWREGTEAFF.

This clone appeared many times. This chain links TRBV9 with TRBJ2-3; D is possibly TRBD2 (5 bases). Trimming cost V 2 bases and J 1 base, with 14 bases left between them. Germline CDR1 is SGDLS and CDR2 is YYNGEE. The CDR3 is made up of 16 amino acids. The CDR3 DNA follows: TGTGCCAGCAGCGTTTCATCTAGCTTTGGCACAGATACGCAGTATTTT. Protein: CASSVSSSFGTDTQYF.

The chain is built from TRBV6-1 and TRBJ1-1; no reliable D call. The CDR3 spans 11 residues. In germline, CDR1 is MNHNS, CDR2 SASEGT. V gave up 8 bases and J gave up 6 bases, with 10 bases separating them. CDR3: CASRWGAEAFF. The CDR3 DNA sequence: TGTGCCAGCCGGTGGGGAGCTGAAGCTTTCTTT.

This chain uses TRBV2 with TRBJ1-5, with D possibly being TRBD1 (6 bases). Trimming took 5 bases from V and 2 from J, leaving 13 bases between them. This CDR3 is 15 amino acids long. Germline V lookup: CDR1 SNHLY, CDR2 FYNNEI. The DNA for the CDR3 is TGTGCCAGCAGTTGGAGCAGGGGTGGCAATCAGCCCCAGCATTTT. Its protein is CASSWSRGGNQPQHF. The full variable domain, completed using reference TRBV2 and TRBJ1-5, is EPEVTQTPSHQVTQMGQEVILRCVPISNHLYFYWYRQILGQKVEFLVSFYNNEISEKSEIFDDQFSVERPDGSNFTLKIRSTKLEDSAMYFCASSWSRGGNQPQHFGDGTRLSIL.

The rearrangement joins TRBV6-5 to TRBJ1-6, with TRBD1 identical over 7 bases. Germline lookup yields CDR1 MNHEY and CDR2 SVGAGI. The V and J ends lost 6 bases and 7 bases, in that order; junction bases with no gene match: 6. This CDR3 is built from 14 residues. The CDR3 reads CASRLTGANSPLHF. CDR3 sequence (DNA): TGTGCCAGCAGACTTACAGGGGCCAATTCACCCCTCCACTTT.

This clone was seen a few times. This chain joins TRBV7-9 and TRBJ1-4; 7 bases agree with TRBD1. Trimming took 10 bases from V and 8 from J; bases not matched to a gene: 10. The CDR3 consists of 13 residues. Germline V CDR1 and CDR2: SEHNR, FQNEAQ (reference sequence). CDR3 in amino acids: CAKLTGRYEKLFF. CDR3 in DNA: TGTGCCAAGCTGACAGGGCGGTACGAAAAACTGTTTTTT. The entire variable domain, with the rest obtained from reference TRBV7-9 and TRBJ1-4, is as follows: DTGVSQNPRHKITKRGQNVTFRCDPISEHNRLYWYRQTLGQGPEFLTYFQNEAQLEKSRLLSDRFSAERPKGSFSTLEIQRTEQGDSAMYLCAKLTGRYEKLFFGSGTQLSVL.

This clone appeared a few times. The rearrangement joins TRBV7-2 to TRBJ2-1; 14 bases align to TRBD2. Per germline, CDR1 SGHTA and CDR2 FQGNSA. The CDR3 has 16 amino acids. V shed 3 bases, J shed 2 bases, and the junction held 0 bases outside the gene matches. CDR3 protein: CASSLTSGRAYNEQFF. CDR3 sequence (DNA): TGTGCCAGCAGCTTGACTAGCGGGAGGGCCTACAATGAGCAGTTCTTC.

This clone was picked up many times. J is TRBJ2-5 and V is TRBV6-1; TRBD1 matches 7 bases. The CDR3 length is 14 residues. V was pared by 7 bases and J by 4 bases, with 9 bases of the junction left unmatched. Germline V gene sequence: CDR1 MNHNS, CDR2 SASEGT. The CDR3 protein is CASTNRAGGETQYF. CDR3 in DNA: TGTGCCAGCACCAATAGGGCAGGGGGAGAGACCCAGTACTTC.

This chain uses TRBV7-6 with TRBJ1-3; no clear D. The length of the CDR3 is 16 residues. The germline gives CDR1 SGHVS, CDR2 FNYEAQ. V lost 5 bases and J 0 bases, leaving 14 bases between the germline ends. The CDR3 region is CASSHPLGSSGNTIYF. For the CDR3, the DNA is TGTGCCAGCAGCCACCCGCTCGGGAGCTCTGGAAACACCATATATTTT.

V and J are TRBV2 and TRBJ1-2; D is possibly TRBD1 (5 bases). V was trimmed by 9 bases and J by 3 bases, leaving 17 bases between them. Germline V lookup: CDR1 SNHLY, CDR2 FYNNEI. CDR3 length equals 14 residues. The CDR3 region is CASSPQALDYGYTF. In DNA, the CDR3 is TGTGCCAGTTCTCCACAGGCCCTAGACTATGGCTACACCTTC.

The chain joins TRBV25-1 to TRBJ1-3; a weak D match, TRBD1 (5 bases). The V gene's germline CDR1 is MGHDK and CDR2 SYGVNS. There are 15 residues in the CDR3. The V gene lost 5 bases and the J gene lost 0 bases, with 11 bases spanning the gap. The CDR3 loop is CASSLSGSSGNTIYF. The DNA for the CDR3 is TGTGCCAGCAGTCTATCAGGGAGCTCTGGAAACACCATATATTTT.

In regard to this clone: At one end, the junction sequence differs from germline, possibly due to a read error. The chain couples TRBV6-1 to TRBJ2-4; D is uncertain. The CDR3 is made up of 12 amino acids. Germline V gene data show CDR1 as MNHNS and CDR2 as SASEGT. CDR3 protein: CASSQAKNIQYF. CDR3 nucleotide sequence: TGTGCCAGCAGTCAAGCCAAAAACATTCAGTACTTC.

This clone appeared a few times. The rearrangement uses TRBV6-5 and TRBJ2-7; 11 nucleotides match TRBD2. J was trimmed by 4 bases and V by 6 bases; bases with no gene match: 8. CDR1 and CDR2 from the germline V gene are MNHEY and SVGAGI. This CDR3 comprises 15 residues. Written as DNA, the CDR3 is TGTGCCAGCAGATCCCCTAGCGGGGGGCTGTACGAGCAGTACTTC. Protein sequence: CASRSPSGGLYEQYF.

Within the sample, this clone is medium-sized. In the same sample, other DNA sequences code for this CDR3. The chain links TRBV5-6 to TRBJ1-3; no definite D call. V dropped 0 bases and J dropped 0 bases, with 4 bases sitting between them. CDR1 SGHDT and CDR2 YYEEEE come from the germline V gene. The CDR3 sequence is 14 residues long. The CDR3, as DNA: TGTGCCAGCAGCTTGGACCTCTCTGGAAACACCATATATTTT. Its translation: CASSLDLSGNTIYF.

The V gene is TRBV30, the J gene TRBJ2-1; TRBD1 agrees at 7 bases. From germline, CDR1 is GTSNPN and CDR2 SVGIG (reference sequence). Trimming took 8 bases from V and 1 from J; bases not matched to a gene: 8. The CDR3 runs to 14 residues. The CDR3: CAGDQGVSYNEQFF. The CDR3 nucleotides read TGTGCCGGGGACCAGGGGGTTTCCTACAATGAGCAGTTCTTC.